These 7 T cell receptor beta chains originate from one sample sequenced in a study of HIV-infected patients and healthy controls. The repertoire came from unfractionated whole blood and reflected all unsorted peripheral T cells. Reverse transcription used 450 to 650 ng RNA and constant-region primers for alpha and beta. Separate chain-specific third strand synthesis with multiplexing indices produced the alpha and beta libraries. One entry per CDR3 protein, called by TCRdb with MiXCR from the 5' RACE reads. The sample includes 10,000 or so distinct CDR3 sequences, roughly 5.2% of them seen just once. The material was blood, obtained before antiretroviral therapy. Source of these receptors: an adult with HIV infection.

Many counts were recorded for this clonotype. This sequence joins TRBV3-1 and TRBJ2-3; 9 bases align to TRBD2. The CDR3 contains 16 residues. Germline-derived CDR1 and CDR2 are LGHDT and YNNKEL (reference sequence). The ends lost 5 bases at V and 6 bases at J; junction bases unmatched: 12. This chain's CDR3 is CASSTLTSGSWDTQYF. In DNA form, the CDR3 reads TGTGCCAGCAGCACTTTGACTAGCGGTTCTTGGGATACGCAGTATTTT.

In this sample, this clonotype turned up many times. The chain combines TRBV16 with TRBJ2-7; no definite D call. From germline, CDR1 is KGHSY and CDR2 FQNENV. V lost 4 bases to trimming and J lost 5 bases, with 12 bases between them. This CDR3 is built from 13 residues. The CDR3: CASSPSLLNEQYF. The CDR3 DNA follows: TGTGCCAGCAGCCCCTCGTTACTTAACGAGCAGTACTTC.

This clonotype was seen at least ten times. The chain has TRBV20-1 and TRBJ2-7; TRBD1 aligns across 12 bases. Germline lookup yields CDR1 DFQATT and CDR2 SNEGSKA (reference sequence). Germline trimming cut 2 bases from V and 6 bases from J; bases unmatched to any gene: 5. This CDR3 spans 14 amino acids. CDR3 DNA sequence: TGCAGTGCTAGAACCGGGACAGGGGGCGGCGAGCAGTACTTC. Protein: CSARTGTGGGEQYF.

The chain employs TRBV29-1 and TRBJ2-1; D is unresolved. V was trimmed by 5 bases and J by 7 bases, leaving 18 bases between them. This CDR3 region has 14 residues. Germline V gives CDR1 SQVTM, CDR2 ANQGSEA. CDR3 sequence reads: CSVRLGYYWNEQFF. The DNA of the CDR3 is TGCAGCGTTAGGCTAGGGTACTACTGGAATGAGCAGTTCTTC.

This clonotype was recorded many times. The chain is built from TRBV13 and TRBJ2-7; no clear D. Trimming removed 2 bases at V and 5 bases at J, with 7 bases between. The CDR3 is 12 amino acids. Germline lookup yields CDR1 PRHDT and CDR2 FYEKMQ (reference sequence). The CDR3 DNA follows: TGTGCCAGCAGCTTATACCAGAACGAGCAGTACTTC. This gives the protein CASSLYQNEQYF.

This clonotype was detected many times. The V call is TRBV4-1, the J call TRBJ2-3; TRBD2 agrees at 8 bases. Losses at the gene ends were 4 bases for V and 5 bases for J; bases not matched to a gene: 8. Germline CDR1 is MGHRA and CDR2 is YSYEKL. This CDR3 contains 15 residues. The CDR3 DNA sequence: TGCGCCAGCAGCCTTTCGGGTCTAGCGGGAGATACGCAGTATTTT. Translation gives CASSLSGLAGDTQYF.

By share, this clonotype counts as medium-sized. The rearrangement links TRBV27 to TRBJ2-7; no clear D gene. V was pared by 4 bases and J by 5 bases, with 12 bases between. The germline V gene encodes CDR1 MNHEY and CDR2 SMNVEV (reference sequence). The CDR3 has 13 amino acids. The CDR3 loop reads CASSSGLGDEQYF. The CDR3 DNA reads as TGTGCCAGCAGTTCGGGTCTAGGTGACGAGCAGTACTTC.